This is a list of T cell receptor beta chains from one sample in a study of T cell clones after liver transplantation. Some clones are missing from TCRdb's copy, which holds only in-frame ones; the method was immunoSEQ multiplex PCR. The sample contains more than 95,000 clones, 82% of which appear only once. Material: CD4+ T cells from blood, obtained before liver transplant. Receptors were obtained from a human donor who received a liver transplant. Each CDR3 is given with its conserved first and last residue. The D gene is left open where the match is weak. Clone size appears in some rows only: once, few, many, or a class for an expanded clone.

j_gene	abundance	v_gene	d_gene	CDR3aa	CDR3nt
TRBJ1-4	NA	TRBV9	TRBD1	CASSPGQGGGEKLFF	TGTGCCAGCAGTCCTGGACAGGGAGGAGGTGAAAAACTGTTTTTT
TRBJ2-5	NA	TRBV7-9	NA	CASSFPARGDQETQYF	TGTGCCAGCAGCTTCCCAGCTCGAGGGGACCAAGAGACCCAGTACTTC
TRBJ2-1	NA	TRBV18	TRBD2	CASSPLDSGGAGEQFF	TGTGCCAGCTCACCACTGGACAGCGGGGGGGCCGGAGAGCAGTTCTTC
TRBJ2-1	once	TRBV5-4	TRBD2	CASSGSAGDLYNEQFF	TGTGCCAGCAGCGGTTCGGCGGGGGACCTTTACAATGAGCAGTTCTTC
TRBJ1-5	once	TRBV28	TRBD1	CASSLGDSSQHF	TGTGCCAGCAGTTTAGGGGACAGCAGCCAGCATTTT
TRBJ1-1	NA	TRBV28	NA	CASSLTGEAFF	TGTGCCAGCAGTTTGACTGGTGAAGCTTTCTTT
TRBJ1-2	NA	TRBV6-5	TRBD1	CASSYSDQGGLGYTF	TGTGCCAGCAGTTACTCCGACCAGGGGGGGTTAGGCTACACCTTC
TRBJ2-7	NA	TRBV6-1	NA	CASSPRYSYEQYF	TGTGCCAGCAGTCCCCGGTACTCCTACGAGCAGTACTTC
TRBJ1-5	NA	TRBV19	TRBD1	CASTTTGPVSNQPQHF	TGTGCCAGTACCACGACAGGGCCGGTCAGCAATCAGCCCCAGCATTTT
TRBJ1-5	many	TRBV27	TRBD1	CASSLDREGRDQPQHF	TGTGCCAGCAGTTTGGACAGGGAAGGGAGGGATCAGCCCCAGCATTTT
TRBJ2-1	few	TRBV7-2	NA	CASAQYPAYSSYNEQFF	TGTGCCAGCGCACAATACCCTGCCTACAGCTCCTACAATGAGCAGTTCTTC
TRBJ2-3	NA	TRBV7-6	NA	CASSLGRGAGANTQYF	TGTGCCAGCAGCTTAGGCCGGGGGGCAGGGGCTAATACGCAGTATTTT
TRBJ2-3	NA	TRBV18	TRBD1	CASSPPGRTGIAQYF	TGTGCCAGCTCACCACCGGGACGGACAGGCATCGCGCAGTATTTT
TRBJ1-2	NA	TRBV4-1	NA	CASSQEGSHYGYTF	TGCGCCAGCAGCCAAGAGGGCAGTCACTATGGCTACACCTTC
TRBJ2-1	once	TRBV7-2	TRBD1	CASSLDRGRDEQFF	TGTGCCAGCAGCTTAGACAGGGGGCGCGATGAGCAGTTCTTC
TRBJ1-5	few	TRBV28	NA	CASTAVGSDSNQPQHF	TGTGCCAGCACCGCCGTAGGGTCGGATAGTAATCAGCCCCAGCATTTT
TRBJ1-6	NA	TRBV27	NA	CASRKQGTNSPLHF	TGTGCCAGCAGGAAGCAGGGGACTAATTCACCCCTCCACTTT
TRBJ2-7	NA	TRBV5-6	TRBD1	CASSLQAGGSYEQYF	TGTGCCAGCAGCTTGCAGGCAGGGGGTTCCTACGAGCAGTACTTC
TRBJ1-2	NA	TRBV27	NA	CASSSPLGGYTF	TGTGCCAGCAGTTCTCCTTTGGGTGGCTACACCTTC
TRBJ1-3	few	TRBV28	TRBD1	CASSATGTGNTIYF	TGTGCCAGCAGTGCGACAGGGACCGGAAACACCATATATTTT
TRBJ1-1	NA	TRBV28	NA	CASSRRRIYMNTEAFF	TGTGCCAGCAGCCGAAGACGGATTTATATGAACACTGAAGCTTTCTTT
TRBJ2-2	once	TRBV7-6	NA	CASSLGPGAVTGELFF	TGTGCCAGCAGCTTAGGGCCAGGGGCGGTCACCGGGGAGCTGTTTTTT
TRBJ1-1	medium-sized	TRBV19	TRBD1	CASSTRTGEKAFF	TGTGCCAGTAGTACCAGGACAGGGGAGAAAGCTTTCTTT
TRBJ1-4	NA	TRBV6-6	NA	CASSYQDRTNEKLFF	TGTGCCAGCAGTTACCAAGACAGGACTAATGAAAAACTGTTTTTT
TRBJ1-2	few	TRBV5-1	NA	CASSLGGSEFLGYTF	TGCGCCAGCAGCTTGGGTGGGTCAGAGTTCTTGGGCTACACCTTC
TRBJ2-1	NA	TRBV18	NA	CASSPAQVLHNEQFF	TGTGCCAGCTCACCGGCCCAGGTACTCCACAATGAGCAGTTCTTC
TRBJ1-1	NA	TRBV6-1	NA	CASSDEGGITEAFF	TGTGCCAGCAGTGATGAAGGGGGTATCACTGAAGCTTTCTTT
TRBJ2-5	once	TRBV29-1	NA	CSATVRVQETQYF	TGCAGCGCCACCGTTCGGGTCCAAGAGACCCAGTACTTC
TRBJ2-7	NA	TRBV9	TRBD2	CASSGSGPGRYEQYF	TGTGCCAGCAGCGGTAGCGGGCCAGGGCGCTACGAGCAGTACTTC